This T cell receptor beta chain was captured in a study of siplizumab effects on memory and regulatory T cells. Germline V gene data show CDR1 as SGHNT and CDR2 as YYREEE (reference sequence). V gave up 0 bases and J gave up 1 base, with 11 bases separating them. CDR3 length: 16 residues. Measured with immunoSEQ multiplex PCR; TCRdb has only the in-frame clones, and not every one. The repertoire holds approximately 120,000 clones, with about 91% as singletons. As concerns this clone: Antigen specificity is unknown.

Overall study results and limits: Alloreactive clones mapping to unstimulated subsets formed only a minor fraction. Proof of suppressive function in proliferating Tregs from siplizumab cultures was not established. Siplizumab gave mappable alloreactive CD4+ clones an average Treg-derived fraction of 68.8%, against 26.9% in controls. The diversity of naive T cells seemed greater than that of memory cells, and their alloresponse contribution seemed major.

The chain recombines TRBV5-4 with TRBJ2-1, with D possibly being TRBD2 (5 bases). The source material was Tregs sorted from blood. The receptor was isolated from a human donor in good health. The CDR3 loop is CASSLGRGMSYNEQFF. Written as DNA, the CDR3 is TGTGCCAGCAGCTTGGGGAGAGGGATGTCCTACAATGAGCAGTTCTTC.